The 3 T cell receptor beta chains listed next were all sequenced from one sample in a study of T cell responses to AZD1222 COVID-19 vaccine. Assay used: immunoSEQ multiplex PCR; TCRdb lists only in-frame clones, some missing. The sample includes 84,000 or so clones, roughly nine tenths seen only once; the top ten take about 3%. Here the sequenced sample was peripheral blood, taken 28 days after the second AZD1222 dose. The source of these receptors is an adult who received the AZD1222 COVID-19 vaccine.

CDR3 sequence reads: CSVAVELTDTQYF. The CDR3 coding sequence is TGCAGCGTTGCCGTAGAACTCACAGATACGCAGTATTTT. The J gene is TRBJ2-3, the V gene TRBV29-1; no firm D call. Between the trimmed V and J ends, which lost 4 bases and 2 bases, there was a span of 10 bases. The CDR3 has 13 residues. Germline V gene lookup returns CDR1 SQVTM and CDR2 ANQGSEA.

The rearrangement links TRBV12-3 or TRBV12-4 to TRBJ2-1, with D tentatively TRBD2 (5 bases). The CDR3 is 13 amino acids. The V gene lost 3 bases and the J gene lost 6 bases, with 9 bases spanning the gap. The CDR3: CASSLVGVNEQFF. CDR3 DNA sequence: TGTGCCAGCAGTTTGGTCGGGGTCAATGAGCAGTTCTTC.

The chain couples TRBV6-5 to TRBJ2-3, with D maybe TRBD2 (6 bases). Germline assignment: CDR1 MNHEY and CDR2 SVGAGI. Trimming left V 7 bases short and J 0 bases short, with 14 bases between. This CDR3 region has 15 residues. The CDR3 loop reads CASNTGTASTDTQYF. In nucleotides, the CDR3 is TGTGCCAGCAACACCGGGACTGCTAGCACAGATACGCAGTATTTT.